The 30 T cell receptor beta chains in this list originate from one sample, sequenced in a study of blood T cell repertoires in COVID-19. Libraries were prepared by immunoSEQ multiplex PCR; TCRdb keeps only in-frame clonotypes and omits some of them. The sample holds some 350,000 clones, about nine tenths seen once. Sequencing input: peripheral blood. These TCRs come from a woman aged 45 to 65 with COVID-19, enrolled during active disease.

In this sample, this clone turned up a few times. The V and J genes are TRBV5-1 and TRBJ1-1, with TRBD1 identical over 7 bases. This CDR3 has 14 residues. Germline assignment: CDR1 SGHRS and CDR2 YFSETQ. J lost 1 base, V lost 4 bases, and 4 bases had no gene match. The CDR3 loop reads CASSKGQQNTEAFF. CDR3 nucleotides: TGCGCCAGCAGCAAGGGACAGCAGAACACTGAAGCTTTCTTT.

This CDR3 reads CASSVVDSGGPGELFF. The CDR3, as DNA: TGTGCCAGCAGCGTAGTTGATAGCGGGGGTCCCGGGGAGCTGTTTTTT. The rearrangement joins TRBV9 to TRBJ2-2; 9 nucleotides line up with TRBD2. V trimming: 0 bases; J trimming: 6 bases; junction bases outside the gene matches: 6. The V gene's germline CDR1 is SGDLS and CDR2 YYNGEE. This CDR3 region has 16 residues.

The chain links TRBV10-1 to TRBJ2-7; 11 bases map to TRBD2. The germline CDR1 and CDR2 sequences are WNHNN and SYGVQD (reference sequence). The CDR3 is 16 amino acids. J gave up 7 bases and V 3 bases, and 11 bases lay outside the gene matches. The CDR3 spells CASSDPTPSGRFEQYF. CDR3 bases: TGCGCCAGCAGTGATCCGACTCCTAGCGGGAGGTTTGAGCAGTACTTC.

V usage is TRBV6-5 and J usage is TRBJ1-1; possibly TRBD1 for D (6 bases). The CDR3 spans 12 residues. Germline assignment: CDR1 MNHEY and CDR2 SVGAGI. The V end lost 7 bases, the J end lost 4 bases, and 10 bases lay between the germline ends. DNA of the CDR3: TGTGCCAGCACCGTAGGGGGCACTGAAGCTTTCTTT. This sequence encodes CASTVGGTEAFF.

The chain employs TRBV9 and TRBJ2-1, with D unresolved. Germline assignment: CDR1 SGDLS and CDR2 YYNGEE. CDR3 length: 15 amino acids. The V end was cut by 1 base, the J end by 1 base, with 9 bases between. The CDR3 region is CASSVRPFSYNEQFF. The CDR3 DNA reads TGTGCCAGCAGCGTACGTCCGTTTTCCTACAATGAGCAGTTCTTC.

The chain links TRBV15 to TRBJ2-7; 9 bases are a match to TRBD2. Germline V CDR1 and CDR2: LNHNV, YYDKDF (reference sequence). With V trimmed by 1 base and J by 3 bases, 13 bases remained unmatched. CDR3 size: 18 residues. The chain's CDR3 is CATSRGGSSGRFSYEQYF. CDR3 sequence (DNA): TGTGCCACCAGCAGAGGCGGGTCGAGCGGGAGGTTCAGCTACGAGCAGTACTTC.

The J gene is TRBJ1-6, the V gene TRBV7-3; possible D gene TRBD1, 5 bases. The V end was cut by 0 bases, the J end by 7 bases, with 10 bases between. This CDR3 region has 15 residues. Germline V gene data show CDR1 as SGHTA and CDR2 as FQGTGA. The CDR3 reads CASSLTGRANSPLHF. For the CDR3, the DNA is TGTGCCAGCAGCTTAACGGGCAGGGCGAATTCACCCCTCCACTTT.

The chain carries TRBV7-3 and TRBJ2-3, with 11 bases aligning to TRBD1. CDR1 and CDR2 from the germline V gene are SGHTA and FQGTGA. V dropped 5 bases and J dropped 5; count of bases not matched to a gene: 3. The CDR3 contains 14 residues. CDR3 region: CASSRDRGEDTQYF. CDR3 DNA sequence: TGTGCCAGCAGCCGGGACAGGGGGGAAGATACGCAGTATTTT.

J is TRBJ1-5 and V is TRBV19, with D perhaps TRBD1 (5 bases). CDR1 and CDR2 (germline): LNHDA, SQIVND (reference sequence). The CDR3 covers 13 residues. V lost 10 bases and J lost 3, with 13 bases in between. In DNA, the CDR3 is TGTGCCACCTCTGACAGCCCCAATCAGCCCCAGCATTTT. Its protein product is CATSDSPNQPQHF.

This chain connects TRBV11-3 to TRBJ1-2, with TRBD1 matching over 9 bases. The CDR3 sequence is 17 residues long. Germline CDR1 is SGHNT and CDR2 is YENEEA. The J segment lost 1 base and the V segment lost 4 bases, leaving 10 bases of the junction unmatched. The CDR3 here is CASSWTGEYLLNYGYTF. In DNA form, the CDR3 reads TGTGCCAGCAGCTGGACAGGGGAGTATCTCCTTAACTATGGCTACACCTTC.

The J gene is TRBJ2-4, the V gene TRBV11-2, with TRBD2 as a possible D gene (6 bases). CDR1 and CDR2 (germline): SGHAT, FQNNGV. V was cut by 5 bases and J by 3 bases, with 17 bases left in between. The CDR3 has 16 residues. The CDR3 spells CASSRPGRLNKNIQYF. CDR3 coding DNA: TGTGCCAGCAGCCGTCCCGGGAGATTGAACAAAAACATTCAGTACTTC.

The chain joins TRBV18 to TRBJ1-5, with D perhaps TRBD1 (6 bases). The germline gives CDR1 KGHSH, CDR2 LQKENI. The V and J ends lost 3 bases and 1 base respectively, with 10 bases between them. The CDR3 sequence is 15 residues long. For the CDR3, the DNA is TGTGCCAGCTCACCCGGGGGGACAAGCAATCAGCCCCAGCATTTT. Protein: CASSPGGTSNQPQHF.

The genes are TRBV9 and TRBJ1-4; 11 bases are shared with TRBD1. V was pared by 4 bases and J by 7 bases, with 3 bases of the junction left unmatched. Germline V CDR1 and CDR2: SGDLS, YYNGEE. This CDR3 is 14 amino acids long. The CDR3 protein is CASSRTGGGEKLFF. As DNA, the CDR3 is TGTGCCAGCAGCCGGACAGGGGGCGGTGAAAAACTGTTTTTT.

V is TRBV9 and J is TRBJ2-2, with 11 bases matching TRBD2. The trim removed 0 bases at V and 2 bases at J, leaving 9 bases unmatched. CDR3 length equals 19 residues. Germline V gene sequence: CDR1 SGDLS, CDR2 YYNGEE. The CDR3 loop is CASSVAIGSGRANTGELFF. The DNA of the CDR3 is TGTGCCAGCAGCGTAGCTATCGGTAGCGGGAGGGCTAACACCGGGGAGCTGTTTTTT. Supplemented by reference TRBV9 and TRBJ2-2, the full variable domain reads DSGVTQTPKHLITATGQRVTLRCSPRSGDLSVYWYQQSLDQGLQFLIQYYNGEERAKGNILERFSAQQFPDLHSELNLSSLELGDSALYFCASSVAIGSGRANTGELFFGEGSRLTVL.

This chain uses TRBV11-2 with TRBJ1-2; D is possibly TRBD1 (6 bases). The V end was cut by 10 bases, the J end by 8 bases, with 23 bases between. This CDR3 spans 14 amino acids. The V gene's germline CDR1 is SGHAT and CDR2 FQNNGV. CDR3 coding DNA: TGTGCCACCCGGCGGGGGGACAAGGTTGGAGGCTACACCTTC. Translated: CATRRGDKVGGYTF.

The chain carries TRBV18 and TRBJ2-3; D is undetermined. Germline V CDR1 and CDR2: KGHSH, LQKENI. CDR3 length equals 13 residues. V dropped 6 bases and J dropped 5 bases, with 12 bases sitting between them. CDR3 amino acids: CASSLLSRDTQYF. The CDR3 nucleotides read TGTGCCAGCTCCCTCCTTAGTAGAGATACGCAGTATTTT.

V is TRBV27 and J is TRBJ2-7, with 7 bases lining up with TRBD1. Germline loops: CDR1 MNHEY, CDR2 SMNVEV (reference sequence). Losses at the gene ends were 5 bases for V and 4 bases for J; bases not matched to a gene: 8. CDR3 length: 14 amino acids. For the CDR3, the DNA is TGTGCCAGCAGTCCAATGGGACAGATTTACGAGCAGTACTTC. This translates into CASSPMGQIYEQYF.

The chain links TRBV7-9 to TRBJ2-5; 7 nucleotides align to TRBD1. The CDR3 length is 16 residues. Germline values: CDR1 SEHNR, CDR2 FQNEAQ (reference sequence). The junction had 9 bases not matched to a gene; V was cut back by 4 bases and J by 1 base. The CDR3 loop is CASSSGGNAAQETQYF. In DNA form, the CDR3 reads TGTGCCAGCAGCTCAGGGGGTAACGCGGCCCAAGAGACCCAGTACTTC.

The rearrangement joins TRBV27 to TRBJ2-2, with D unclear. Per the germline V gene, CDR1 is MNHEY and CDR2 is SMNVEV (reference sequence). CDR3 size: 14 residues. Trimming stripped 7 bases from V and 7 bases from J, with 16 bases between. CDR3 sequence: CASTEDRISGELFF. CDR3 coding DNA: TGTGCCAGCACTGAGGATCGTATAAGCGGGGAGCTGTTTTTT.

V gene TRBV25-1 combines with J gene TRBJ1-6; TRBD1 matches at 8 bases. Germline CDR1 and CDR2: MGHDK and SYGVNS. V dropped 3 bases and J dropped 14; count of bases not matched to a gene: 12. The CDR3 extends over 15 amino acids. For the CDR3, the DNA is TGTGCCAGCAGTGATCGGGACAGGCCGGTGGGAGCCCTCCACTTT. As protein: CASSDRDRPVGALHF.

This sequence joins TRBV7-9 and TRBJ1-1; D possibly corresponds to TRBD1 (5 bases). The germline CDR1 and CDR2 sequences are SEHNR and FQNEAQ (reference sequence). The CDR3 is made up of 14 amino acids. V lost 3 bases, J lost 4 bases, and 12 bases lay in between. In DNA form, the CDR3 reads TGTGCCAGCAGCTTCGGGGGATACGCCACTGAAGCTTTCTTT. Translating it yields CASSFGGYATEAFF.

The chain uses TRBV7-9 and TRBJ1-5, with TRBD1 as a possible D gene (6 bases). V was clipped by 5 bases and J by 0 bases, with 14 bases between them. This CDR3 has 16 residues. Per the germline V gene, CDR1 is SEHNR and CDR2 is FQNEAQ (reference sequence). Here the CDR3 reads CASSLGTSYSNQPQHF. CDR3 bases: TGTGCCAGCAGCCTTGGGACATCATATAGCAATCAGCCCCAGCATTTT.

This sequence joins TRBV7-6 and TRBJ2-1; possible D gene TRBD1, 6 bases. V was pared by 7 bases and J by 2 bases, with 15 bases between. Germline CDR1 reads SGHVS; CDR2 reads FNYEAQ. There are 15 residues in the CDR3. CDR3 sequence (DNA): TGTGCCAGCACCCCCGAAGGGGGACCCTACAATGAGCAGTTCTTC. As protein: CASTPEGGPYNEQFF.

The chain couples TRBV27 to TRBJ1-2; 7 bases are shared with TRBD1. The CDR3 contains 15 residues. Germline CDR1 MNHEY, CDR2 SMNVEV (reference sequence). The V gene end was trimmed by 3 bases and the J gene end by 5 bases; junction bases not matched to a gene: 9. CDR3 in DNA: TGTGCCAGCAGTTTCCGTACAGGGGATCGGTATGGCTACACCTTC. As protein: CASSFRTGDRYGYTF.

This clone appeared once. The chain couples TRBV4-3 to TRBJ2-2; D remains ambiguous. Trimming took 1 base from V and 3 from J, leaving 9 bases between them. Germline-derived CDR1 and CDR2 are LGHNA and YSLEER. This CDR3 region has 15 residues. The CDR3 DNA reads as TGCGCCAGCAGCCAAGGCGTGCGGTACACCGGGGAGCTGTTTTTT. Its translation: CASSQGVRYTGELFF.

The J gene is TRBJ2-1, the V gene TRBV29-1, with 7 positions matching TRBD2. There are 15 residues in the CDR3. Germline V CDR1 and CDR2: SQVTM, ANQGSEA. With 6 bases clipped from V and 3 bases from J, the junction kept 11 bases outside the gene matches. The CDR3 is CSVARGRSVYNEQFF. The CDR3 nucleotides are TGCAGCGTGGCCCGCGGGAGATCAGTCTACAATGAGCAGTTCTTC.

The table lists this clone with a count of one. The CDR3 nucleotides are TGTGCCACCTACCCAGGCTCCTACGAGCAGTACTTC. Protein: CATYPGSYEQYF. The V and J genes are TRBV24-1 and TRBJ2-7; D is ambiguous. Trimming took 9 bases from V and 0 from J, leaving 8 bases between them. CDR3 length: 12 amino acids. Germline V lookup: CDR1 KGHDR, CDR2 SFDVKD.

The chain links TRBV7-6 to TRBJ2-1; 11 bases agree with TRBD1. The CDR3 consists of 16 residues. V shed 5 bases, J shed 7 bases, and the junction held 10 bases outside the gene matches. Looked up from germline, CDR1 is SGHVS and CDR2 is FNYEAQ. The CDR3 nucleotides are TGTGCCAGCAGCCCAGGGGGGGACAGGGGGAGGAATGAGCAGTTCTTC. The encoded protein is CASSPGGDRGRNEQFF.

This clone appeared once. The chain carries TRBV18 and TRBJ2-6, with 9 nucleotides matching TRBD1. This CDR3 contains 17 residues. Germline lookup yields CDR1 KGHSH and CDR2 LQKENI. After removal of 6 bases from V and 0 bases from J, the junction contained 6 bases not matched to a gene. CDR3 nucleotide sequence: TGTGCCAGCTCTGCAGGGACAGGGACCTCTGGGGCCAACGTCCTGACTTTC. Its protein is CASSAGTGTSGANVLTF. Using reference TRBV18 and TRBJ2-6 for the parts outside the CDR3, the full variable domain is NAGVMQNPRHLVRRRGQEARLRCSPMKGHSHVYWYRQLPEEGLKFMVYLQKENIIDESGMPKERFSAEFPKEGPSILRIQQVVRGDSAAYFCASSAGTGTSGANVLTFGAGSRLTVL.

V is TRBV5-1 and J is TRBJ1-6; 7 bases map to TRBD1. J lost 5 bases, V lost 3 bases, and 2 bases had no gene match. Per the germline V gene, CDR1 is SGHRS and CDR2 is YFSETQ. The CDR3 totals 14 residues. The CDR3 DNA reads TGCGCCAGCAGCTCGGGACAGAATAATTCACCCCTCCACTTT. This codes for CASSSGQNNSPLHF.